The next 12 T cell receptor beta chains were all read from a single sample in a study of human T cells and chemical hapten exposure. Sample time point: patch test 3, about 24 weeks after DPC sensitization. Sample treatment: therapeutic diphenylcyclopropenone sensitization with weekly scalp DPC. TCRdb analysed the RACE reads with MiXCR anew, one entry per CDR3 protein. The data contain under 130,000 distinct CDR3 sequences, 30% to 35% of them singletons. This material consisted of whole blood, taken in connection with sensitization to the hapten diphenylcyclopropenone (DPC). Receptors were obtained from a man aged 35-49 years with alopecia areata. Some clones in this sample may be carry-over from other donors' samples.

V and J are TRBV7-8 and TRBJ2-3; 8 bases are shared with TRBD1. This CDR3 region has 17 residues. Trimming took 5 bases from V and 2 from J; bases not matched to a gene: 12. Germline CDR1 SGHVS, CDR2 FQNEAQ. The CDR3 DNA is TGTGCCAGCAGCCCGCAACGGACAGGGTGGACCACAGATACGCAGTATTTT. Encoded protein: CASSPQRTGWTTDTQYF.

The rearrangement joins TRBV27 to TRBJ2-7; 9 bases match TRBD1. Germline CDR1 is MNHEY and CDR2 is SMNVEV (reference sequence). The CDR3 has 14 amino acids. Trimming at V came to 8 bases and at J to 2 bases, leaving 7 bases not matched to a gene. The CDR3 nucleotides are TGTGCCAGCGCCACCTGGGACAGGGCCTACGAGCAGTACTTC. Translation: CASATWDRAYEQYF.

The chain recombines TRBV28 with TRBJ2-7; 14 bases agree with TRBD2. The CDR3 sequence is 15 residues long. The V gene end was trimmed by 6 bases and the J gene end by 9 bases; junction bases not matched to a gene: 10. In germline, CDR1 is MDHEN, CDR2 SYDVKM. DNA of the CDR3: TGTGCCAGCAGACCCTCGACTAGCGGGAGGGCCGTGCAGTACTTC. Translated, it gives CASRPSTSGRAVQYF.

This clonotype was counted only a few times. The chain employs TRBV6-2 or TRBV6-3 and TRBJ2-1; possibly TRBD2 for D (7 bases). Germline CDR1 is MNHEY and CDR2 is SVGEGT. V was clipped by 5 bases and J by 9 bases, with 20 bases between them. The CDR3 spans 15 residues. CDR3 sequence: CASSPRGGRGVEQFF. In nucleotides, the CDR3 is TGTGCCAGCAGTCCAAGGGGGGGGCGCGGGGTTGAGCAGTTCTTC.

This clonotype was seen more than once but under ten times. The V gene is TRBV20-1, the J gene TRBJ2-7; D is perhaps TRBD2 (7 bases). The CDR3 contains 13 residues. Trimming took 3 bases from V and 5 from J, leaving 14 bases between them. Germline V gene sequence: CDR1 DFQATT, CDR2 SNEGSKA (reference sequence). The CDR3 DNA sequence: TGCAGTGCTAGGCAAGGGGGGGTAGACGAGCAGTACTTC. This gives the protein CSARQGGVDEQYF.

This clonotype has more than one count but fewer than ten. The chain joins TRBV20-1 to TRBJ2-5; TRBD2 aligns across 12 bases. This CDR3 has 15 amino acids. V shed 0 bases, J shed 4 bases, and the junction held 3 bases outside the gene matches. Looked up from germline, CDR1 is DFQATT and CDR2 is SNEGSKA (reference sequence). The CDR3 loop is CSARDPGLAGETQYF. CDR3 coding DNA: TGCAGTGCTAGAGATCCGGGACTAGCGGGAGAGACCCAGTACTTC.

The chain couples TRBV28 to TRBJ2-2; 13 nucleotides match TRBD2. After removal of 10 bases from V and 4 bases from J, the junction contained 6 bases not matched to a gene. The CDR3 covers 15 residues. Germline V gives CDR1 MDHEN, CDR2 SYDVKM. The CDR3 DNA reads TGTGCCACCGGACTAGCGGGAGTACTCACCGGGGAGCTGTTTTTT. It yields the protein CATGLAGVLTGELFF.

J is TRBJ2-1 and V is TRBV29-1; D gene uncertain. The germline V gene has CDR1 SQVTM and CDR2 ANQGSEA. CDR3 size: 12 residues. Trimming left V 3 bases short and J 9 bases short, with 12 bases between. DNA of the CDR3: TGCAGCGTTGAGGCCCTAGAAGGTGAGCAGTTCTTC. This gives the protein CSVEALEGEQFF.

CDR3 bases: TGTGCCAGCAGCTTAGGCTCTCAGGGATGGAATGAAAAACTGTTTTTT. Its protein is CASSLGSQGWNEKLFF. This chain links TRBV7-2 with TRBJ1-4; possibly TRBD1 for D (5 bases). Between the trimmed V and J ends, which lost 1 base and 5 bases, there was a span of 14 bases. Germline CDR1 SGHTA, CDR2 FQGNSA. The CDR3 spans 16 residues.

CDR3 residues: CSARVPTGGEKLFF. For the CDR3, the DNA is TGCAGTGCTAGAGTGCCGACAGGGGGCGAAAAACTGTTTTTT. The rearrangement joins TRBV20-1 to TRBJ1-4; 10 bases are shared with TRBD1. Germline trimming cut 1 base from V and 8 bases from J; bases unmatched to any gene: 4. CDR3 length: 14 amino acids. Germline CDR1 and CDR2: DFQATT and SNEGSKA (reference sequence).

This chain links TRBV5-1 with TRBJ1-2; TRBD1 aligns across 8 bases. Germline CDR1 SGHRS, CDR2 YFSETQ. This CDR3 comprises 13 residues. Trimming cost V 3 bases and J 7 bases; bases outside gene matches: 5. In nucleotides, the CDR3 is TGCGCCAGCAGCTCCGGACAGGGAAGTGGCTACACCTTC. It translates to CASSSGQGSGYTF.

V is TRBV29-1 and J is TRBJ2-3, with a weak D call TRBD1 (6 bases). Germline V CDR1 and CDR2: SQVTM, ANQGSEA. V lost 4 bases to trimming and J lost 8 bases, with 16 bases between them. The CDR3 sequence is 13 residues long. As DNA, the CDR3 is TGCAGCGTTGGGGTAGGGCCACAGGGTACGCAGTATTTT. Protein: CSVGVGPQGTQYF.